Shown below are 13 T cell receptor beta chains from a single sample sequenced in a study of cytomegalovirus exposure and HLA in healthy donors. The study ran its PCR with 60 Vbeta and 13 Jbeta primers. Data came from immunoSEQ multiplex PCR; TCRdb stores just in-frame clones and leaves some out. This sample has under 150,000 clones, with about 78% found just once. Source material: PBMCs. These receptors were taken from a man in his late teens or twenties in good health and CMV-seronegative.

The chain recombines TRBV11-2 with TRBJ2-2; a possible D gene is TRBD1 (6 bases). V lost 3 bases, J lost 4 bases, and 12 bases lay in between. CDR1 is SGHAT, CDR2 FQNNGV, per germline. The CDR3 contains 15 residues. The DNA of the CDR3 is TGTGCCAGCAGCTTGTTTCAAGGGGGCACCGGGGAGCTGTTTTTT. Amino acids: CASSLFQGGTGELFF.

The V gene is TRBV2, the J gene TRBJ1-4; tentative D call: TRBD1 (5 bases). Trimming took 0 bases from V and 8 from J, leaving 13 bases between them. Per germline, CDR1 SNHLY and CDR2 FYNNEI. This CDR3 has 15 amino acids. The CDR3 DNA follows: TGTGCCAGCAGTGAAGCCGCAGGGCGTGGGGAAAAACTGTTTTTT. It encodes CASSEAAGRGEKLFF. Supplemented by reference TRBV2 and TRBJ1-4, the full variable domain reads EPEVTQTPSHQVTQMGQEVILRCVPISNHLYFYWYRQILGQKVEFLVSFYNNEISEKSEIFDDQFSVERPDGSNFTLKIRSTKLEDSAMYFCASSEAAGRGEKLFFGSGTQLSVL.

The rearrangement joins TRBV27 to TRBJ2-7, with 9 positions matching TRBD1. Germline assignment: CDR1 MNHEY and CDR2 SMNVEV (reference sequence). V was pared by 5 bases and J by 2 bases, with 10 bases of the junction left unmatched. CDR3 length: 16 amino acids. The chain's CDR3 is CASSQTGGGEPYEQYF. The CDR3 DNA sequence: TGTGCCAGCAGTCAGACAGGGGGTGGTGAGCCCTACGAGCAGTACTTC.

This chain joins TRBV6-6 and TRBJ2-1; D remains unclear. The germline V gene encodes CDR1 MNHNY and CDR2 SVGAGI (reference sequence). The V gene lost 5 bases and the J gene lost 8 bases, with 10 bases spanning the gap. This CDR3 has 12 residues. The CDR3 reads CASSLHLDEQFF. DNA for the CDR3: TGTGCCAGCAGTCTTCACTTGGATGAGCAGTTCTTC.

J is TRBJ2-7 and V is TRBV12-5, with a possible D match to TRBD2 (5 bases). The CDR3 length is 14 residues. The V end was cut by 6 bases, the J end by 6 bases, with 18 bases between. Germline V CDR1 and CDR2: LGHNT, FRNRAP. CDR3 protein: CASGPDSTLREQYF. DNA for the CDR3: TGTGCTAGTGGCCCGGACTCAACCTTACGCGAGCAGTACTTC.

The chain joins TRBV15 to TRBJ1-5; D not resolved. Germline CDR1 is LNHNV and CDR2 is YYDKDF (reference sequence). V lost 0 bases, J lost 3 bases, and 9 bases lay in between. The CDR3 is 15 amino acids. CDR3 amino acids: CATSRDNGYNQPQHF. In DNA form, the CDR3 reads TGTGCCACCAGCAGAGATAACGGTTACAATCAGCCCCAGCATTTT. The whole variable domain, remainder taken from reference TRBV15 and TRBJ1-5, is DAMVIQNPRYQVTQFGKPVTLSCSQTLNHNVMYWYQQKSSQAPKLLFHYYDKDFNNEADTPDNFQSRRPNTSFCFLDIRSPGLGDTAMYLCATSRDNGYNQPQHFGDGTRLSIL.

The J gene is TRBJ1-1, the V gene TRBV12-5; a weak D match, TRBD1 (6 bases). The CDR3 loop spans 16 amino acids. Germline V CDR1 and CDR2: LGHNT, FRNRAP. Trimming pared 0 bases from V and 6 bases from J, leaving 17 bases between. This CDR3 is CASGLVLNREWAEAFF. CDR3 DNA: TGTGCTAGTGGTTTGGTGCTCAACAGGGAATGGGCTGAAGCTTTCTTT.

V gene TRBV19 combines with J gene TRBJ2-5; 9 nucleotides line up with TRBD2. V lost 3 bases, J lost 4 bases, and 3 bases stayed unmatched. The germline V gene has CDR1 LNHDA and CDR2 SQIVND (reference sequence). The CDR3 consists of 14 residues. This CDR3 reads CASSMMTSGETQYF. CDR3 sequence (DNA): TGTGCCAGTAGTATGATGACTAGCGGAGAGACCCAGTACTTC.

The genes are TRBV6-1 and TRBJ1-3; D perhaps matches TRBD1 (5 bases). With 8 bases removed from V and 0 bases from J, the gap between germline ends came to 14 bases. CDR1 is MNHNS, CDR2 SASEGT, per germline. The CDR3 is 15 amino acids. CDR3 in amino acids: CASLTSGLSGNTIYF. DNA of the CDR3: TGTGCCAGCCTAACCTCAGGGCTCTCTGGAAACACCATATATTTT.

The V gene is TRBV19, the J gene TRBJ1-6, with 7 positions matching TRBD1. This CDR3 has 13 residues. V lost 6 bases, J lost 15 bases, and 11 bases stayed unmatched. CDR1 and CDR2 from the germline V gene are LNHDA and SQIVND (reference sequence). The CDR3 DNA reads TGTGCCAGTAGGACAGGGACGGCGAGTCACCTCCACTTT. Translating gives CASRTGTASHLHF.

The sample holds a few counts of this clone. This chain connects TRBV18 to TRBJ1-5; 9 positions agree with TRBD1. V lost 3 bases and J lost 6; bases outside the gene matches: 6. The CDR3 is 15 residues long. Per germline, CDR1 KGHSH and CDR2 LQKENI. The CDR3 region is CASSPDRGKSQPQHF. CDR3 nucleotides: TGTGCCAGCTCACCCGACAGGGGGAAAAGTCAGCCCCAGCATTTT.

The V gene is TRBV10-3, the J gene TRBJ2-7; no reliable D call. The V end lost 0 bases, the J end lost 0 bases, and 9 bases lay between the germline ends. Per the germline V gene, CDR1 is ENHRY and CDR2 is SYGVKD. The CDR3 has 15 residues. The CDR3 region has the DNA TGTGCCATCAGTGAGTCTAGCTTTAGCTCCTACGAGCAGTACTTC. This encodes CAISESSFSSYEQYF.

This clone occurred a few times. The chain recombines TRBV10-2 with TRBJ1-5; D not certain. The CDR3 runs 15 residues. V shed 3 bases and J shed 0 bases, with 9 bases lying between them. Looked up from germline, CDR1 is WSHSY and CDR2 is SAAADI. The CDR3 sequence is CASSDPHSSNQPQHF. The CDR3 DNA sequence: TGCGCCAGCAGTGACCCACACAGTAGCAATCAGCCCCAGCATTTT.